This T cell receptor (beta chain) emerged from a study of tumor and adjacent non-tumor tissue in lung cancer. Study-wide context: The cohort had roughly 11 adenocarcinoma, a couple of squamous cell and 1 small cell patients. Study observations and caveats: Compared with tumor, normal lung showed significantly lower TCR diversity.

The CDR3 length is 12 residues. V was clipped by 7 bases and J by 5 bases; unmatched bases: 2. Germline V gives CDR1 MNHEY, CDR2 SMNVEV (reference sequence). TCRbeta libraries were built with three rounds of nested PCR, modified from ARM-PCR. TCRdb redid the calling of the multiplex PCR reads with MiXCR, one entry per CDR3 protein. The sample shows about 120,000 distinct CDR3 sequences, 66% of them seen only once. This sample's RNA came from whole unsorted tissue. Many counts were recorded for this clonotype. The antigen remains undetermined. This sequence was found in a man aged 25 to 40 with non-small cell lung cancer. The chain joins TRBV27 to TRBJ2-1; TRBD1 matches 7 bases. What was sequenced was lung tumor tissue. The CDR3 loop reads CASNRGDNEQFF. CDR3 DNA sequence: TGTGCCAGCAACAGGGGCGACAATGAGCAGTTCTTC.